This T cell receptor beta chain originates from a study of a mutant IDH1 vaccine in newly diagnosed glioma. At the level of the study: It was radiotherapy, temozolomide, or both that patients received previously, with most receiving both. Study-wide results and limits: The vaccine induced immune responses, and these occurred in over 90% of patients.

Notes on this clone: Its antigen is currently unknown.

Using immunoSEQ multiplex PCR, the repertoire was profiled, and TCRdb retains in-frame clones only, with some absent. The data hold 68,000 or so clones, with more than 65% observed a single time. Noted time point: baseline, week 1 (first vaccination visit). Treatment here: pre-vaccination baseline after standard-of-care therapy. The donors' diagnosis was new WHO grade 3 or 4 astrocytoma that was IDH1-mutant and ATRX-lost. J lost 0 bases, V lost 5 bases, and 12 bases had no gene match. The CDR3 runs to 18 residues. Germline CDR1 and CDR2: SEHNR and FQNEAQ (reference sequence). The chain carries TRBV7-9 and TRBJ1-4, with 7 nucleotides matching TRBD1. The receptor comes from a man aged 45-65 years with glioma. Sequences were derived from PBMCs, sampled from a glioma patient treated with radiotherapy, temozolomide or both. CDR3 protein: CASSPPIGQAPTNEKLFF. In nucleotides, the CDR3 is TGTGCCAGCAGCCCTCCTATTGGACAGGCCCCAACTAATGAAAAACTGTTTTTT.